Below are 30 T cell receptor beta chains sequenced from a single sample in a study of shared clonotypes between healthy human individuals. TCRdb's table, derived via immunoSEQ multiplex PCR, lists solely in-frame clones and lacks some. The sample has more than 2,000,000 clones, approximately 95% seen once. The material sequenced was naive CD4+ T cells from PBMCs. The subset is: CD45RA+ positively selected. These receptors originate from a man younger than 30 in good health. Some clones in this sample may be carry-over from other donors' samples.

In this sample, this clone turned up once. This rearrangement joins TRBV4-1 to TRBJ2-3; D is perhaps TRBD1 (5 bases). V lost 1 base to trimming and J lost 2 bases, with 13 bases between them. The CDR3 length is 16 residues. Germline-derived CDR1 and CDR2 are MGHRA and YSYEKL. The CDR3 reads CASSQGVTEDTDTQYF. CDR3 in DNA: TGCGCCAGCAGCCAAGGAGTGACAGAAGACACAGATACGCAGTATTTT.

This chain joins TRBV6-1 and TRBJ2-2; 8 bases agree with TRBD1. Germline loops: CDR1 MNHNS, CDR2 SASEGT. The CDR3 is 15 residues long. Trimming took 4 bases from V and 0 from J; bases not matched to a gene: 1. CDR3 nucleotides: TGTGCCAGCAGTGGGGGACAGGCGAACACCGGGGAGCTGTTTTTT. It codes for CASSGGQANTGELFF.

The J gene is TRBJ2-5, the V gene TRBV7-2; D assignment may be TRBD1 or TRBD2 (6 bases each). The J call is uncertain, as TRBJ2-7 better fits the DNA end. The V gene's germline CDR1 is SGHTA and CDR2 FQGNSA. The CDR3 loop spans 14 amino acids. The chain's CDR3 is CASSFRRGDHEQYF. As DNA, the CDR3 is TGTGCCAGCAGCTTTCGGAGGGGGGACCACGAGCAGTACTTC.

The chain has TRBV19 and TRBJ2-7; TRBD2 matches 10 bases. The CDR3 is made up of 16 amino acids. CDR1 LNHDA and CDR2 SQIVND come from the germline V gene (reference sequence). V dropped 1 base and J dropped 4; count of bases not matched to a gene: 7. In nucleotides, the CDR3 is TGTGCCAGTAGTATAGCGGCTAGCGGGAGTATTTACGAGCAGTACTTC. Its translation: CASSIAASGSIYEQYF.

The J gene is TRBJ1-3, the V gene TRBV5-4; D is undetermined. Trimming shortened V by 0 bases and J by 0 bases, and 10 bases separated the two germline ends. From germline, CDR1 is SGHNT and CDR2 YYREEE (reference sequence). This CDR3 region has 16 residues. DNA for the CDR3: TGTGCCAGCAGCTTGGACCCTGCAGGCTCTGGAAACACCATATATTTT. Translated: CASSLDPAGSGNTIYF.

This chain links TRBV7-7 with TRBJ2-7, with 11 nucleotides matching TRBD1. V lost 5 bases, J lost 5 bases, and 8 bases stayed unmatched. Germline-derived CDR1 and CDR2 are SSHAT and FNYEAQ (reference sequence). This CDR3 region has 15 residues. The CDR3 here is CASSLGTGGSDEQYF. The CDR3 coding sequence is TGTGCCAGCAGCCTCGGGACAGGGGGATCGGACGAGCAGTACTTC.

This clone has only one observation. The V gene is TRBV28, the J gene TRBJ1-2; D gene ambiguous. V dropped 2 bases and J dropped 2 bases, with 12 bases sitting between them. The CDR3 extends over 15 amino acids. Germline-derived CDR1 and CDR2 are MDHEN and SYDVKM. The DNA of the CDR3 is TGTGCCAGCAGTTTAGCGGGTCTTGGCAACTATGGCTACACCTTC. It translates to CASSLAGLGNYGYTF.

This clone appeared a single time. The rearrangement uses TRBV11-3 and TRBJ2-7, with D possibly matching TRBD1 (5 bases). Germline V gene sequence: CDR1 SGHNT, CDR2 YENEEA. The CDR3 is 12 amino acids. Trimming took 5 bases from V and 7 from J, leaving 12 bases between them. As DNA, the CDR3 is TGTGCCAGCAGCCAAACCGACAGAGAGCAGTACTTC. This codes for CASSQTDREQYF.

The V and J genes are TRBV19 and TRBJ2-7; 9 nucleotides align to TRBD2. Germline loops: CDR1 LNHDA, CDR2 SQIVND (reference sequence). The CDR3 is 15 residues long. The ends lost 7 bases at V and 0 bases at J; junction bases unmatched: 7. The CDR3 DNA is TGTGCCAGTAACAATCTAGCGGGACGCTCCTACGAGCAGTACTTC. It is translated as CASNNLAGRSYEQYF. The whole variable domain, filled in from reference TRBV19 and TRBJ2-7, reads DGGITQSPKYLFRKEGQNVTLSCEQNLNHDAMYWYRQDPGQGLRLIYYSQIVNDFQKGDIAEGYSVSREKKESFPLTVTSAQKNPTAFYLCASNNLAGRSYEQYFGPGTRLTVT.

This chain connects TRBV5-4 to TRBJ1-2; the D gene is possibly TRBD1 (5 bases). From germline, CDR1 is SGHNT and CDR2 YYREEE (reference sequence). The V end was cut by 3 bases, the J end by 1 base, with 19 bases between. The CDR3 loop spans 17 amino acids. The CDR3 protein is CASSSQSDLTVNYGYTF. In DNA, the CDR3 is TGTGCCAGCAGCTCCCAATCGGATCTGACAGTTAACTATGGCTACACCTTC.

This chain joins TRBV27 and TRBJ1-5; TRBD1 matches 12 bases. The CDR3 sequence is 17 residues long. The trim removed 6 bases at V and 0 bases at J, leaving 6 bases unmatched. The germline V gene encodes CDR1 MNHEY and CDR2 SMNVEV (reference sequence). CDR3 sequence: CASRPGQGAISNQPQHF. The CDR3 nucleotides are TGTGCCAGCAGACCGGGACAGGGGGCGATTAGCAATCAGCCCCAGCATTTT.

The rearrangement uses TRBV5-1 and TRBJ2-2; D is possibly TRBD1 or TRBD2 (5 bases each). This CDR3 comprises 16 residues. In germline, CDR1 is SGHRS, CDR2 YFSETQ. Trimming shortened V by 7 bases and J by 4 bases, and 20 bases separated the two germline ends. CDR3 coding DNA: TGCGCCAGCCGCTATAATACCGGGACCTCCACCGGGGAGCTGTTTTTT. Protein: CASRYNTGTSTGELFF.

The rearrangement uses TRBV6-1 and TRBJ2-5; D is unclear. CDR3 size: 12 residues. Looked up from germline, CDR1 is MNHNS and CDR2 is SASEGT. With 8 bases removed from V and 1 base from J, the gap between germline ends came to 8 bases. CDR3 nucleotides: TGTGCCAGCCTGGCCAGCCAAGAGACCCAGTACTTC. It yields the protein CASLASQETQYF.

V and J are TRBV6-6 and TRBJ2-3; D might be TRBD1 (5 bases). Trimming left V 6 bases short and J 6 bases short, with 13 bases between. The CDR3 is made up of 13 amino acids. Germline CDR1 is MNHNY and CDR2 is SVGAGI (reference sequence). Written as DNA, the CDR3 is TGTGCCAGCAGAGAAGACAGATACGATACGCAGTATTTT. It yields the protein CASREDRYDTQYF.

The chain has TRBV5-6 and TRBJ1-4, with D possibly TRBD1 on 5 matching bases. CDR1 and CDR2 (germline): SGHDT, YYEEEE. V was shortened by 0 bases and J by 8 bases, with 14 bases between the two germline ends. The CDR3 runs to 15 residues. The CDR3 nucleotides are TGTGCCAGCAGCTTGGCTTCAGGGCTAAGGGAAAAACTGTTTTTT. Its translation is CASSLASGLREKLFF.

The V call is TRBV25-1, the J call TRBJ2-1; 12 bases line up with TRBD2. Germline CDR1 reads MGHDK; CDR2 reads SYGVNS. V lost 6 bases and J lost 0; bases outside the gene matches: 3. This CDR3 comprises 16 residues. The CDR3 protein is CASSLAGGSSYNEQFF. CDR3 coding DNA: TGTGCCAGCAGCCTAGCGGGAGGGAGCTCCTACAATGAGCAGTTCTTC.

The V call is TRBV4-1, the J call TRBJ2-2; 7 nucleotides agree with TRBD1. The CDR3 sequence is 16 residues long. Germline-derived CDR1 and CDR2 are MGHRA and YSYEKL. After removal of 1 base from V and 7 bases from J, the junction contained 9 bases not matched to a gene. Here the CDR3 reads CASSQVLDRKGGELFF. The CDR3 coding sequence is TGCGCCAGCAGCCAAGTTTTGGACAGGAAGGGCGGGGAGCTGTTTTTT.

This chain uses TRBV6-1 with TRBJ1-3, with D possibly TRBD1 on 6 matching bases. Germline assignment: CDR1 MNHNS and CDR2 SASEGT. Trimming removed 8 bases at V and 0 bases at J, with 14 bases between. The CDR3 sequence is 15 residues long. The CDR3 loop is CASDTGQSSGNTIYF. In nucleotides, the CDR3 is TGTGCCAGCGACACCGGACAGAGCTCTGGAAACACCATATATTTT.

This rearrangement joins TRBV4-1 to TRBJ1-4; 8 bases align to TRBD1. Unmatched junction bases numbered 14, after V lost 0 bases and J lost 8 bases. The CDR3 extends over 18 amino acids. Germline CDR1 and CDR2: MGHRA and YSYEKL. In DNA, the CDR3 is TGCGCCAGCAGCCAAGAAGCGGGGTGGGAGACAGGGGAAGAAAAACTGTTTTTT. This sequence encodes CASSQEAGWETGEEKLFF.

V and J are TRBV7-3 and TRBJ2-1; TRBD1 matches 8 bases. V shed 5 bases and J 9 bases; nucleotides not matched to a gene: 6. The germline CDR1 and CDR2 sequences are SGHTA and FQGTGA. The CDR3 spans 13 residues. The CDR3 reads CASSRGQGLEQFF. The CDR3 nucleotides read TGTGCCAGCAGCCGTGGACAGGGCCTTGAGCAGTTCTTC. The full variable domain, completed using reference TRBV7-3 and TRBJ2-1, is GAGVSQTPSNKVTEKGKYVELRCDPISGHTALYWYRQSLGQGPEFLIYFQGTGAADDSGLPNDRFFAVRPEGSVSTLKIQRTERGDSAVYLCASSRGQGLEQFFGPGTRLTVL.

The V call is TRBV28, the J call TRBJ2-1; 9 positions agree with TRBD2. CDR3 length: 18 amino acids. Germline CDR1 and CDR2: MDHEN and SYDVKM. Trimming cost V 3 bases and J 5 bases; bases outside gene matches: 14. The CDR3 here is CASSFWASGKRSDNEQFF. CDR3 coding DNA: TGTGCCAGCAGTTTTTGGGCTAGCGGGAAGCGGTCGGACAATGAGCAGTTCTTC.

The rearrangement links TRBV7-3 to TRBJ1-1; 7 bases line up with TRBD1. Germline values: CDR1 SGHTA, CDR2 FQGTGA. V was clipped by 4 bases and J by 3 bases; unmatched bases: 8. The CDR3 contains 15 residues. The CDR3 sequence: CASSSPAGGYTEAFF. DNA for the CDR3: TGTGCCAGCAGCTCACCGGCAGGGGGTTACACTGAAGCTTTCTTT.

The chain combines TRBV5-5 with TRBJ2-1, with TRBD2 matching over 15 bases. The J segment lost 8 bases and the V segment lost 3 bases, leaving 15 bases of the junction unmatched. Germline loops: CDR1 SGHKS, CDR2 YYEKEE (reference sequence). The length of the CDR3 is 19 residues. The CDR3 loop is CASSSDRGRGLAGGYEQFF. DNA of the CDR3: TGTGCCAGCAGCTCTGACAGGGGGCGAGGACTAGCGGGAGGGTATGAGCAGTTCTTC.

This clone has just one count. The chain combines TRBV5-4 with TRBJ2-1; 11 bases line up with TRBD2. Germline V gives CDR1 SGHNT, CDR2 YYREEE (reference sequence). Germline trimming cut 4 bases from V and 3 bases from J; bases unmatched to any gene: 6. This CDR3 spans 16 amino acids. The CDR3 DNA sequence: TGTGCCAGCAGCCGGGGACTAGCGGAACTCTACAATGAGCAGTTCTTC. This sequence encodes CASSRGLAELYNEQFF.

With respect to this clone: Other nucleotide sequences from this sample produce the same CDR3. The V gene is TRBV10-3, the J gene TRBJ2-3; D uncertain. Trimming cost V 0 bases and J 0 bases, with 4 bases left between them. Per the germline V gene, CDR1 is ENHRY and CDR2 is SYGVKD. CDR3 length: 14 residues. In nucleotides, the CDR3 is TGTGCCATCAGTGAGTCCGGAAGCACAGATACGCAGTATTTT. Residues: CAISESGSTDTQYF.

V is TRBV10-2 and J is TRBJ2-7, with a tentative D call TRBD2 (6 bases). Looked up from germline, CDR1 is WSHSY and CDR2 is SAAADI. Trimming left V 1 base short and J 1 base short, with 17 bases between. The CDR3 covers 17 residues. The CDR3 loop reads CASSEYPSRDLSYEQYF. The DNA for the CDR3 is TGCGCCAGCAGTGAGTACCCTTCGCGGGACCTGTCCTACGAGCAGTACTTC.

The genes are TRBV29-1 and TRBJ1-2; 7 bases align to TRBD1. CDR3 length: 13 residues. V lost 5 bases to trimming and J lost 8 bases; unmatched junction nucleotides: 11. The germline gives CDR1 SQVTM, CDR2 ANQGSEA. The CDR3: CSVFRTGPSGYTF. CDR3 DNA sequence: TGCAGCGTTTTTAGGACAGGCCCGTCGGGCTACACCTTC. The full variable domain, with the rest looked up from reference TRBV29-1 and TRBJ1-2, is SAVISQKPSRDICQRGTSLTIQCQVDSQVTMMFWYRQQPGQSLTLIATANQGSEATYESGFVIDKFPISRPNLTFSTLTVSNMSPEDSSIYLCSVFRTGPSGYTFGSGTRLTVV.

The rearrangement links TRBV28 to TRBJ1-1, with no clear D. CDR3 size: 15 residues. Germline V lookup: CDR1 MDHEN, CDR2 SYDVKM. V was cut by 5 bases and J by 1 base, with 14 bases left in between. The CDR3 DNA reads TGTGCCAGCAGTCAAACGGACCTAGGGAACACTGAAGCTTTCTTT. Translated, it gives CASSQTDLGNTEAFF. The variable domain in full, with the rest retrieved from reference TRBV28 and TRBJ1-1, is DVKVTQSSRYLVKRTGEKVFLECVQDMDHENMFWYRQDPGLGLRLIYFSYDVKMKEKGDIPEGYSVSREKKERFSLILESASTNQTSMYLCASSQTDLGNTEAFFGQGTRLTVV.

V and J are TRBV14 and TRBJ2-1; weak D call: TRBD1 (5 bases). CDR3 length: 18 amino acids. The ends were cut back, 4 bases at V and 0 bases at J, with 19 bases in the middle. Germline CDR1 and CDR2: SGHDN and FVKESK. The chain's CDR3 is CASSPAQGTGSSYNEQFF. The CDR3 DNA is TGTGCCAGCAGCCCCGCCCAGGGAACAGGCAGCTCCTACAATGAGCAGTTCTTC.

The rearrangement joins TRBV4-2 to TRBJ2-7; the match to TRBD2 covers 11 bases. From germline, CDR1 is LGHNA and CDR2 YNFKEQ. The CDR3 spans 21 residues. Trimming removed 1 base from V and 0 bases from J; junction bases left unmatched: 17. The CDR3 nucleotides are TGTGCCAGCAGCCAAGTGGTTGGGGTGGGGCCTAGCGGGAGGCTCTCCTACGAGCAGTACTTC. Residues: CASSQVVGVGPSGRLSYEQYF.